The present entry profiles one TCR beta chain with its context. Its antigen remains unidentified. Germline V gene data show CDR1 as MDHEN and CDR2 as SYDVKM. Losses at the gene ends were 5 bases for V and 3 bases for J; bases not matched to a gene: 8. This CDR3 has 16 amino acids. Here immunoSEQ multiplex PCR was the method, and the copy in TCRdb shows in-frame clones only, minus some. The table lists 95,000 to 150,000 clones, over 85% of them singletons. This specimen comes from a study of T cell responses to AZD1222 COVID-19 vaccine. Study-wide background: Researchers grouped second doses given at about 4 or about 12 weeks into one pool. General study results and limits: Among those given AZD1222, only 6 or 7 were seropositive at baseline. All repertoire sampling was performed exclusively after the peak T cell response.

The starting material was peripheral blood, obtained on day 0 of AZD1222 vaccination. The rearrangement uses TRBV28 and TRBJ2-2, with 8 bases that match TRBD2. This TCR derives from an adult in good health. Here the CDR3 reads CASSGAGVSYTGELFF. CDR3 nucleotide sequence: TGTGCCAGCAGTGGAGCGGGAGTTAGTTACACCGGGGAGCTGTTTTTT.